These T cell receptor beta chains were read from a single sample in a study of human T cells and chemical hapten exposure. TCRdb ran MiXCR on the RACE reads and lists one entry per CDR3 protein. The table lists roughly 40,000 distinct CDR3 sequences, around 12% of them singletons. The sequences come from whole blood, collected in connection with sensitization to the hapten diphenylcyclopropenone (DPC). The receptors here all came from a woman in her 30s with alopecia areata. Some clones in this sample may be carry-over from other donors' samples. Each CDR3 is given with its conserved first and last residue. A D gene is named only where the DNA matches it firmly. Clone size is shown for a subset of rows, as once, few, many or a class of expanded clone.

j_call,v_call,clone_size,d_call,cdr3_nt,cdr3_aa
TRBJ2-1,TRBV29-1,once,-,TGCAGCGTTGAAGGGGACTACAATGAGCAGTTCTTC,CSVEGDYNEQFF
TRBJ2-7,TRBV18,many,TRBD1,TGTGCCAGCTCACCCGACAGGGGTAACGAGCAGTACTTC,CASSPDRGNEQYF
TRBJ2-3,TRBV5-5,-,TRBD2,TGTGCCAGCAGCCGGATACTAGCGGTAAACACAGATACGCAGTATTTT,CASSRILAVNTDTQYF
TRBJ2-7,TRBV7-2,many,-,TGTGCCAGCAGCACCCGTTTAGACTACGAGCAGTACTTC,CASSTRLDYEQYF
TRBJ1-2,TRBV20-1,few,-,TGCAGTGGCTCCCGGGGGAAGGATGGCTACACCTTC,CSGSRGKDGYTF
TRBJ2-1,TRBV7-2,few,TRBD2,TGTGCCAGCAGCATCCGGACTAGCGGGAGCAATGAGCAGTTCTTC,CASSIRTSGSNEQFF
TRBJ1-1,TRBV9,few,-,TGTGCCAGCAGCGTAGAATTAGACAGTGAAGCTTTCTTT,CASSVELDSEAFF
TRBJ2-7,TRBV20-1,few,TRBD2,TGCAGTGCTAGAGACAGCGGGAGGGCCTCCTACGAGCAGTACTTC,CSARDSGRASYEQYF
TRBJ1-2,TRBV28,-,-,TGTGCCACCTCAGGGTACTATGGCTACACCTTC,CATSGYYGYTF
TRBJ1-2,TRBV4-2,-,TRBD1,TGTGCCAGCAGCCAAGGGAGGGGGCCAGGCTATGGCTACACCTTC,CASSQGRGPGYGYTF
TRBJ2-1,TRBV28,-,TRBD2,TGTGCCACCGACCGGGAGGGCTGGAGTTCCTACAATGAGCAGTTCTTC,CATDREGWSSYNEQFF
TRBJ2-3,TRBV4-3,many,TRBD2,TGCGCCAGCAGCCAGGTCAAAGAAGCCGGGAGGCCCCCAGATACGCAGTATTTT,CASSQVKEAGRPPDTQYF
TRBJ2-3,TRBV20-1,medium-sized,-,TGCAGTGCTAGTCCCCAGCACGGGAGCTGGTGGGGTACGCAGTATTTT,CSASPQHGSWWGTQYF
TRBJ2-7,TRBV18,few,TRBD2,TGTGCCAGCTCGCTAATTATGATGGCTAGCGGGAGCTCCTACGAGCAGTACTTC,CASSLIMMASGSSYEQYF
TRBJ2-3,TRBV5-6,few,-,TGTGCCAGCAGCTTGGACAGGCGAACCACAGATACGCAGTATTTT,CASSLDRRTTDTQYF
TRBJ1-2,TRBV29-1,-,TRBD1,TGCAGCGTTGAGGGGACAGGGGATGTGAACTATGGCTACACCTTC,CSVEGTGDVNYGYTF
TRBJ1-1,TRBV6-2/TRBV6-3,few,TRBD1,TGTGCCAGCAGTTACCTGGGGACAGCCCCTCCGGGCACTGAAGCTTTCTTT,CASSYLGTAPPGTEAFF
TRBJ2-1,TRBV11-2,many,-,TGTGCCAGCACCTCTACGCACAATGAGCAGTTCTTC,CASTSTHNEQFF
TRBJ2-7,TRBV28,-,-,TGTGCCAGCAGTTTAGACAGTAACCTATACGAGCAGTACTTC,CASSLDSNLYEQYF
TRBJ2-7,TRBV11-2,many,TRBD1,TGTGCCAGCAGCTTAGTCGGGACAGTTTACGAGCAGTACTTC,CASSLVGTVYEQYF
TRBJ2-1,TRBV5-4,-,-,TGTGCCAGCAGTTCGAGCGGCGGTGAGCAGTTCTTC,CASSSSGGEQFF
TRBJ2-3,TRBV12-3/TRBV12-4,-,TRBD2,TGTGCCAGCAGTTTAGTACGGGGGGACACAGATACGCAGTATTTT,CASSLVRGDTDTQYF
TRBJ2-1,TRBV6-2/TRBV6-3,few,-,TGTGCCAGCAGTCGCGAGAACTGGAGCTCCTACAATGAGCAGTTCTTC,CASSRENWSSYNEQFF
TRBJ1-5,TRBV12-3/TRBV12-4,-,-,TGTGCCAGCAGTTCCCTCGGACAGAATAGCAATCAGCCCCAGCATTTT,CASSSLGQNSNQPQHF
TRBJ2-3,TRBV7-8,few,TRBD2,TGTGCCAGCAGACCACTAAGGACTAGCGGGAGAAGTGGTAGCGCAGATACGCAGTATTTT,CASRPLRTSGRSGSADTQYF